The 16 T cell receptor beta chains in this list originate from one sample, sequenced in a study of prognosis after radiotherapy for stage I lung cancer. The genomic DNA TCR beta CDR3 region underwent two rounds of multiplex PCR. Primers specific to each TRBV and TRBJ gene were used in first-round PCR. TCRdb processed the multiplex PCR reads anew with MiXCR; each CDR3 protein has one entry. This sample yields around 13,000 distinct CDR3 sequences, of which about 40% are seen a single time; 35% to 50% belongs to the top ten. The material was PBMCs, obtained before or after stereotactic body radiation therapy (not recorded which). The origin of the receptors is a donor aged 50 or older with non-small cell lung cancer.

This clonotype counts as medium-sized (0.01 to 0.1%). The chain links TRBV6-2 or TRBV6-3 to TRBJ2-7; tentative D call: TRBD2 (6 bases). In germline, CDR1 is MNHEY, CDR2 SVGEGT. The CDR3 consists of 14 residues. The V end lost 5 bases, the J end lost 1 base, and 12 bases lay between the germline ends. The CDR3 region has the DNA TGTGCCAGCAGTGCTTTGCGGGGATCCTACGAGCAGTACTTC. Translated: CASSALRGSYEQYF.

By frequency in the sample, this clonotype is medium-sized (0.01 to 0.1%). The gene calls are TRBV12-3 or TRBV12-4 and TRBJ2-7; possibly TRBD1 for D (7 bases). V shed 2 bases and J shed 1 base, with 12 bases lying between them. The CDR3 covers 15 residues. CDR3 in amino acids: CASSLYRGGSYEQYF. The CDR3 nucleotides are TGTGCCAGCAGTTTATACAGGGGAGGATCCTACGAGCAGTACTTC.

In this sample, this clonotype turned up many times. The chain joins TRBV10-3 to TRBJ2-1; 9 nucleotides line up with TRBD2. Germline V gene lookup returns CDR1 ENHRY and CDR2 SYGVKD. The CDR3 contains 12 residues. With 7 bases clipped from V and 9 bases from J, the junction kept 4 bases outside the gene matches. CDR3 amino acids: CAIKGTSSEQFF. The CDR3 DNA reads as TGTGCCATCAAGGGGACTAGCAGTGAGCAGTTCTTC.

This clonotype has ten or more counts. The chain uses TRBV7-8 and TRBJ2-2, with 9 bases matching TRBD1. After removal of 3 bases from V and 8 bases from J, the junction contained 7 bases not matched to a gene. Germline-derived CDR1 and CDR2 are SGHVS and FQNEAQ. CDR3 size: 15 residues. The CDR3: CASSLGQGGGGELFF. CDR3 sequence (DNA): TGTGCCAGCAGCTTGGGACAGGGCGGGGGTGGGGAGCTGTTTTTT. Filled out from reference TRBV7-8 and TRBJ2-2, the complete variable domain reads GAGVSQSPRYKVAKRGQDVALRCDPISGHVSLFWYQQALGQGPEFLTYFQNEAQLDKSGLPSDRFFAERPEGSVSTLKIQRTQQEDSAVYLCASSLGQGGGGELFFGEGSRLTVL.

The V gene is TRBV6-1, the J gene TRBJ1-5; 8 bases match TRBD1. CDR1 is MNHNS, CDR2 SASEGT, per germline. Losses at the gene ends were 4 bases for V and 9 bases for J; bases not matched to a gene: 14. CDR3 size: 16 residues. The CDR3, as DNA: TGTGCCAGCAGTGGAACGGTACAGGGGGTCAGGATGCCCCAGCATTTT. It codes for CASSGTVQGVRMPQHF.

In this sample, this clonotype turned up many times. The CDR3 is CASSDEGQYEAFF. The CDR3 coding sequence is TGTGCCAGCAGCGACGAGGGACAGTACGAAGCTTTCTTT. The chain joins TRBV2 to TRBJ1-1; 7 bases match TRBD1. CDR1 SNHLY and CDR2 FYNNEI come from the germline V gene. CDR3 length: 13 residues. Trimming removed 6 bases from V and 8 bases from J; junction bases left unmatched: 9.

In regard to this clonotype: This may be a read error: a much more frequent sequence differs by one nucleotide. V gene TRBV9 combines with J gene TRBJ2-2; TRBD2 might be the D (6 bases). The V gene lost 4 bases and the J gene lost 6 bases, with 16 bases spanning the gap. This CDR3 has 15 residues. Germline V gene sequence: CDR1 SGDLS, CDR2 YYNGEE. The CDR3 coding sequence is TGTGCCAGCAGCCCCAGCTGGGTAGCGGCCGGGGAGCTGTTTTTT. Its protein is CASSPSWVAAGELFF.

This clonotype was observed at least ten times. The rearrangement uses TRBV7-3 and TRBJ2-3; D is perhaps TRBD2 (5 bases). V dropped 3 bases and J dropped 2 bases, with 12 bases sitting between them. Germline CDR1 is SGHTA and CDR2 is FQGTGA. This CDR3 has 15 residues. The CDR3 spells CASSFAGLYTDTQYF. CDR3 in DNA: TGTGCCAGCAGCTTTGCCGGACTCTACACAGATACGCAGTATTTT. The full variable domain, rest sourced from reference TRBV7-3 and TRBJ2-3, is GAGVSQTPSNKVTEKGKYVELRCDPISGHTALYWYRQSLGQGPEFLIYFQGTGAADDSGLPNDRFFAVRPEGSVSTLKIQRTERGDSAVYLCASSFAGLYTDTQYFGPGTRLTVL.

This clonotype was detected many times. The J gene is TRBJ1-5, the V gene TRBV2; no clear D. The CDR3 is made up of 14 amino acids. The V end lost 5 bases, the J end lost 10 bases, and 18 bases lay between the germline ends. Per germline, CDR1 SNHLY and CDR2 FYNNEI. In DNA form, the CDR3 reads TGTGCCAGCAGTCTCGGGGTCCCAGGAGACCCCCAGCATTTT. Its protein is CASSLGVPGDPQHF.

This clonotype was seen ten or more times. The chain couples TRBV4-1 to TRBJ1-4; 10 bases align to TRBD1. Per the germline V gene, CDR1 is MGHRA and CDR2 is YSYEKL. CDR3 length equals 16 residues. Losses at the gene ends were 4 bases for V and 2 bases for J; bases not matched to a gene: 4. The CDR3 bases are TGCGCCAGCAGCCTCGGACAGGGGGTGACTAATGAAAAACTGTTTTTT. It codes for CASSLGQGVTNEKLFF.

As regards this clonotype: A read error may be the cause here, since a much bigger clone is one base away. The chain couples TRBV4-3 to TRBJ2-5, with 8 positions matching TRBD2. CDR1 is LGHNA and CDR2 is YSLEER in the germline V gene. There are 17 residues in the CDR3. Trimming took 2 bases from V and 4 from J; bases not matched to a gene: 12. Here the CDR3 reads CASSQSPPGGALETQYF. CDR3 in DNA: TGCGCCAGCAGCCAATCCCCTCCGGGGGGGGCTTTAGAGACCCAGTACTTC.

Within the sample, this clonotype is medium-sized. The chain uses TRBV6-5 and TRBJ2-1; the D gene is possibly TRBD1 (6 bases). In germline, CDR1 is MNHEY, CDR2 SVGAGI. The length of the CDR3 is 16 residues. Trimming stripped 4 bases from V and 4 bases from J, with 17 bases between. CDR3 DNA sequence: TGTGCCAGCAGTTTATGGGGGCCCCCTTTTTACAATGAGCAGTTCTTC. It yields the protein CASSLWGPPFYNEQFF.

With respect to this clonotype: A read error may produce the germline difference seen at one junction end. The rearrangement links TRBV6-1 to TRBJ1-6, with D perhaps TRBD1 (5 bases). The length of the CDR3 is 15 residues. Germline values: CDR1 MNHNS, CDR2 SASEGT. This CDR3 reads CTSRELAYYNSPLQF. The CDR3 coding sequence is TGTACCAGCAGGGAGTTAGCGTATTATAATTCACCCCTCCAATTT.

Ten or more counts support this clonotype. The chain carries TRBV20-1 and TRBJ2-7; D not certain. Trimming removed 0 bases from V and 0 bases from J, with 12 bases in between. Germline assignment: CDR1 DFQATT and CDR2 SNEGSKA (reference sequence). CDR3 length: 15 residues. CDR3 region: CSARDLSDSSYEQYF. CDR3 nucleotide sequence: TGCAGTGCTAGAGATCTCAGTGATTCCTCCTACGAGCAGTACTTC.

By share of the sample, this clonotype is medium-sized (0.01 to 0.1%). The genes are TRBV27 and TRBJ2-7; possibly TRBD1 for D (6 bases). The CDR3 contains 13 residues. The V and J ends lost 2 bases and 5 bases respectively, with 10 bases between them. In germline, CDR1 is MNHEY, CDR2 SMNVEV (reference sequence). This CDR3 is CASSLNRAHEQYF. The CDR3 DNA sequence: TGTGCCAGCAGTTTAAACAGGGCCCACGAGCAGTACTTC.

For this clonotype: The junction shows a germline mismatch at one end, possibly a read error. This CDR3 reads CASSYRDIRAKYGYTF. In DNA form, the CDR3 reads TGTGCCAGCAGTTACCGAGACATTAGGGCTAAATATGGCTACACCTTC. The chain links TRBV6-4 to TRBJ1-2; D gene ambiguous. The CDR3 runs 16 residues. The germline CDR1 and CDR2 sequences are MRHNA and SNTAGT.